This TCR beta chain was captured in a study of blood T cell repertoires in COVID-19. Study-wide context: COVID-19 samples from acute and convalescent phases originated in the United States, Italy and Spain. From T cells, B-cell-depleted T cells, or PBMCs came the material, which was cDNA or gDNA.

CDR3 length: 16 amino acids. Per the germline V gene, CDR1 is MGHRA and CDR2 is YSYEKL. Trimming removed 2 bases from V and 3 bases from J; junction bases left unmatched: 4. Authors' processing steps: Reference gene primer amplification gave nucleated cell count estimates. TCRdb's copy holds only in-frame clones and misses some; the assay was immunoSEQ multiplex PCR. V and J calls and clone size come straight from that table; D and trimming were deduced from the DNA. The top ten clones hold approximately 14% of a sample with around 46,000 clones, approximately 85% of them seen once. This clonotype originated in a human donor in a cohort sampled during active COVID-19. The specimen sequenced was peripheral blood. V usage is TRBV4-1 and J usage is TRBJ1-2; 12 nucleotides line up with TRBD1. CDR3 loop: CASSQRGTGGDYGYTF. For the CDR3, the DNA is TGCGCCAGCAGCCAAAGAGGGACAGGGGGCGACTATGGCTACACCTTC.